This T cell receptor (beta chain) emerged from a study of shared clonotypes between healthy human individuals. For the study at large: A couple of women and three men aged 18 to 49 made up the donors.

This table comes from immunoSEQ multiplex PCR, and its TCRdb copy is limited to in-frame clones, with some not included. The table lists about 2.4 million clones, 93% of them singletons. As for this clone: Other nucleotide sequences from this sample produce the same CDR3.

CDR3 length: 15 amino acids. The germline CDR1 and CDR2 sequences are SGDLS and YYNGEE. The V gene lost 2 bases and the J gene lost 0 bases, with 12 bases spanning the gap. The sequenced material came from naive CD4+ T cells from PBMCs. As for subset: CD45RA+ positively selected. The chain combines TRBV9 with TRBJ2-7, with D tentatively TRBD1 or TRBD2 (6 bases each). The clonotype was recovered from a man younger than 35 in good health. Some clones in this sample may be carry-over from other donors' samples. The CDR3 loop is CASSVGGTHSYEQYF. The CDR3 DNA reads TGTGCCAGCAGCGTGGGCGGGACACACTCCTACGAGCAGTACTTC.